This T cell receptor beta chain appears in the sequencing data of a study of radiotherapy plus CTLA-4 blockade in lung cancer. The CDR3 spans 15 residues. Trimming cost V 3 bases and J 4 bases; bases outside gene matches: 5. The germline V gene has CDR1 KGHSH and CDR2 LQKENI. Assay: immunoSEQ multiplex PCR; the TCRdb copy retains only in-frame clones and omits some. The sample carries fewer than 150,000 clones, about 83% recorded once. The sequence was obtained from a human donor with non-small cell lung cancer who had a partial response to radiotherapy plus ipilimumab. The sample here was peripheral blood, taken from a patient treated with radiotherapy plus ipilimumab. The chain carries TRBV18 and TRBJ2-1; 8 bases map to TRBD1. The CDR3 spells CASSPGRTGYNEQFF. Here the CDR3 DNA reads TGTGCCAGCTCACCTGGGAGGACAGGGTACAATGAGCAGTTCTTC. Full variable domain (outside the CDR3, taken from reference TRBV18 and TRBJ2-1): NAGVMQNPRHLVRRRGQEARLRCSPMKGHSHVYWYRQLPEEGLKFMVYLQKENIIDESGMPKERFSAEFPKEGPSILRIQQVVRGDSAAYFCASSPGRTGYNEQFFGPGTRLTVL.